Listed below are T cell receptor beta chains from one sample, sequenced in a study of shared clonotypes between healthy human individuals. Assay used: immunoSEQ multiplex PCR; TCRdb lists only in-frame clones, some missing. Among about 2.3 million clones, roughly 92% were seen once, and the ten largest hold 0.3% to 0.45%. Sample: naive CD4+ T cells from PBMCs. These receptors came from a man aged 18 to 30 in good health. Some clones in this sample may be carry-over from other donors' samples. Both conserved end residues are part of each CDR3. Fields, in order: D gene, V gene, J gene, clone size, CDR3 DNA, CDR3 protein. The D gene is left open where the match is weak. Clone size is not always given. Where it is, it says once, few, many or a class for expanded clones.

d_call: -; v_call: TRBV7-9; j_call: TRBJ2-7; clone_size: -; cdr3_nt: TGTGCCAGCAGCCTGTCCTACGAGCAGTACTTC; cdr3_aa: CASSLSYEQYF
d_call: -; v_call: TRBV7-3; j_call: TRBJ2-3; clone_size: -; cdr3_nt: TGTGCCAGCAGCTTAGGGGGAAACACAGATACGCAGTATTTT; cdr3_aa: CASSLGGNTDTQYF
d_call: TRBD2; v_call: TRBV2; j_call: TRBJ2-1; clone_size: -; cdr3_nt: TGTGCCAGGAAATATCTAGCGGGAGGGTACAATGAGCAGTTCTTC; cdr3_aa: CARKYLAGGYNEQFF
d_call: -; v_call: TRBV5-1; j_call: TRBJ2-3; clone_size: -; cdr3_nt: TGCGCCAGCAGCTTGGGGACAGATACTAGCACAGATACGCAGTATTTT; cdr3_aa: CASSLGTDTSTDTQYF
d_call: -; v_call: TRBV5-4; j_call: TRBJ2-1; clone_size: -; cdr3_nt: TGTGCCAGCAGCTTGACTAGGATCTACAATGAGCAGTTCTTC; cdr3_aa: CASSLTRIYNEQFF
d_call: TRBD2; v_call: TRBV4-2; j_call: TRBJ2-1; clone_size: -; cdr3_nt: TGTGCCAGCAGCCAAGAAGTTATTGCCGGGACTAGCAGCTACAATGAGCAGTTCTTC; cdr3_aa: CASSQEVIAGTSSYNEQFF
d_call: -; v_call: TRBV6-6; j_call: TRBJ2-5; clone_size: once; cdr3_nt: TGTGCCAGCAGTCGTCGTGAGGCCCAGTACTTC; cdr3_aa: CASSRREAQYF
d_call: -; v_call: TRBV7-2; j_call: TRBJ2-7; clone_size: -; cdr3_nt: TGTGCCAGCAGCTTAGCGTTGGGACACTTCTACGAGCAGTACTTC; cdr3_aa: CASSLALGHFYEQYF
d_call: TRBD1; v_call: TRBV5-4; j_call: TRBJ1-2; clone_size: -; cdr3_nt: TGTGCCAGCAGCGAGGGGGGGACAGGGGTTTTCTATGGCTACACCTTC; cdr3_aa: CASSEGGTGVFYGYTF
d_call: TRBD1; v_call: TRBV7-8; j_call: TRBJ1-2; clone_size: -; cdr3_nt: TGTGCCAGCAGCATACTCCCGGGAGGGGGCATATCTGGCTACACCTTC; cdr3_aa: CASSILPGGGISGYTF
d_call: -; v_call: TRBV30; j_call: TRBJ2-3; clone_size: -; cdr3_nt: TGTGCCTGGAGCATGAAGGGCACAGATACGCAGTATTTT; cdr3_aa: CAWSMKGTDTQYF
d_call: -; v_call: TRBV7-9; j_call: TRBJ1-2; clone_size: -; cdr3_nt: TGTGCCAGCAGACCTAGTGGAGCGACGGGAGGCTACACCTTC; cdr3_aa: CASRPSGATGGYTF
d_call: -; v_call: TRBV7-9; j_call: TRBJ1-4; clone_size: -; cdr3_nt: TGTGCCAGCAGCTTAGCCGGGACGGTCGAAAAACTGTTTTTT; cdr3_aa: CASSLAGTVEKLFF
d_call: TRBD1; v_call: TRBV4-1; j_call: TRBJ2-7; clone_size: -; cdr3_nt: TGCGCCAGCAGCCAAGAAGGCAGGGGGCCCTACGAGCAGTACTTC; cdr3_aa: CASSQEGRGPYEQYF